The rows below give T cell receptor beta chains drawn from one sample of a study of shared clonotypes between healthy human individuals. Profiled with immunoSEQ multiplex PCR; TCRdb holds only in-frame clones, not every one. Among approximately 350,000 clones listed, around two thirds were seen once. Sample: memory CD4+ T cells sorted from blood. These receptors were taken from a man younger than 40 in good health. CDR3s include the opening cysteine and the closing phenylalanine or tryptophan. The D gene is left open where the match is weak. Expanded clones are given a class, and other clones once, few, many or no size at all.

D,size,J,V,DNA,CDR3
-,-,TRBJ1-2,TRBV7-9,TGTGCCAGCAGCTTTATCCGGAACGGCGCTAACTATGGCTACACCTTC,CASSFIRNGANYGYTF
-,-,TRBJ1-3,TRBV28,TGTGCCAGCAGTTTTACAGGGAGAAACACCATATATTTT,CASSFTGRNTIYF
-,-,TRBJ2-2,TRBV2,TGTGCCAGCAGTGAAAGAGCGGGTCTTGGCACCGGGGAGCTGTTTTTT,CASSERAGLGTGELFF
-,-,TRBJ1-1,TRBV7-2,TGTGCCAGCAGCTATAATAGGGATGAAGCTTTCTTT,CASSYNRDEAFF
TRBD2,-,TRBJ2-2,TRBV5-5,TGTGCCAGCATGTCCCTAGCGGGAGGCACCGGGGAGCTGTTTTTT,CASMSLAGGTGELFF
-,-,TRBJ2-3,TRBV6-1,TGTGCCAGCAGTGAACAGGGGATGGATACGCAGTATTTT,CASSEQGMDTQYF
-,-,TRBJ2-3,TRBV30,TGTGCCTGGAGTGTAGGGACGGGCACAGATACGCAGTATTTT,CAWSVGTGTDTQYF
TRBD2,-,TRBJ2-3,TRBV6-1,TGTGCCAGCAGTGAAGTCCTTAACGGGAGGGCGAGAGATACGCAGTATTTT,CASSEVLNGRARDTQYF
TRBD1,-,TRBJ1-5,TRBV19,TGTGCCAGTAGTATAGGAACAGGGGGCGGTCAGCCCCAGCATTTT,CASSIGTGGGQPQHF
TRBD1,few,TRBJ1-2,TRBV5-4,TGTGCCAGCAGCCTCCGACAGGGTGCCCTCTATGGCTACACCTTC,CASSLRQGALYGYTF
TRBD2,few,TRBJ2-2,TRBV2,TGTGCCAGGAGAGAGGGACTAGCCGACGGGGAGCTGTTTTTT,CARREGLADGELFF
-,-,TRBJ1-1,TRBV28,TGTGCCAGCAGTTTATTAACAAACACTGAAGCTTTCTTT,CASSLLTNTEAFF
-,-,TRBJ1-2,TRBV5-4,TGTGCCAGCAGCTTGGGGCAGGCTCTTGGCTACACCTTC,CASSLGQALGYTF
TRBD1,-,TRBJ2-7,TRBV28,TGTGCCAGCAGTTTATGGGGGACAGGGGGAATTAGGGAGCAGTACTTC,CASSLWGTGGIREQYF
-,-,TRBJ2-1,TRBV7-2,TGTGCCAGCAGCTTAAGCTCTGACTTCTACAATGAGCAGTTCTTC,CASSLSSDFYNEQFF
-,-,TRBJ2-7,TRBV6-1,TGTGCCAGCAGTGACAGGGGGGCTCTAGGTGAGCAGTACTTC,CASSDRGALGEQYF
-,-,TRBJ2-5,TRBV27,TGTGCCAGCAGCCCCAACTGGGGAGCGGGAGAGACCCAGTACTTC,CASSPNWGAGETQYF
-,-,TRBJ1-5,TRBV2,TGTGCCACCGGCAAGGAAGGGGGTCAGCCCCAGCATTTT,CATGKEGGQPQHF
-,few,TRBJ1-1,TRBV30,TGTGCCTTACCACGAGGCAGGCTGAACACTGAAGCTTTCTTT,CALPRGRLNTEAFF
TRBD2,-,TRBJ2-7,TRBV9,TGTGCCAGCAGCCCTACTACGACTAGCGGGGGCACCTACGAGCAGTACTTC,CASSPTTTSGGTYEQYF
TRBD1,-,TRBJ2-1,TRBV6-5,TGTGCCAGCAACGGACAGGGCTTCAATGAGCAGTTCTTC,CASNGQGFNEQFF
-,many,TRBJ1-2,TRBV6-6,TGTGCCAGTAACGGAAACTATGGCTACACCTTC,CASNGNYGYTF
-,-,TRBJ2-4,TRBV19,TGTGCCAGTAGTTCCGGACTGGGGCTGAGCATTCAGTACTTC,CASSSGLGLSIQYF
-,-,TRBJ2-2,TRBV25-1,TGTGCCAGCAGTGACGATGGGCCTTCCACCGGGGAGCTGTTTTTT,CASSDDGPSTGELFF
-,once,TRBJ2-3,TRBV4-3,TGCGCCAGCAGCCAAGAAGCAGGAGGAAGGGGAACCACAGATACGCAGTATTTT,CASSQEAGGRGTTDTQYF
-,-,TRBJ1-2,TRBV19,TGTGCCAGTAGTACAGGGACGGATGCTAACTATGGCTACACCTTC,CASSTGTDANYGYTF